The T cell receptor beta chain under discussion was sequenced for a study of blood T cell repertoires in COVID-19. Overall study: Samples of COVID-19 (acute and convalescent) were obtained from the United States, Italy and Spain. From T cells, B-cell-depleted T cells, or PBMCs came the material, which was cDNA or gDNA.

CDR1 MNHNY and CDR2 SVGAGI come from the germline V gene (reference sequence). V lost 6 bases, J lost 0 bases, and 12 bases lay in between. There are 15 residues in the CDR3. Produced via immunoSEQ multiplex PCR; TCRdb's table is partial and in-frame only. The repertoire holds about 400,000 clones, with approximately 88% as singletons. This rearrangement joins TRBV6-6 to TRBJ1-3, with D tentatively TRBD1 (5 bases). The sequencing sample was made of peripheral blood. This receptor was taken from a man between 40 and 49 years old with acute or convalescent COVID-19. The CDR3 DNA reads as TGTGCCAGCAGCCCTCGACAGAACTCTGGAAACACCATATATTTT. Amino acids: CASSPRQNSGNTIYF.